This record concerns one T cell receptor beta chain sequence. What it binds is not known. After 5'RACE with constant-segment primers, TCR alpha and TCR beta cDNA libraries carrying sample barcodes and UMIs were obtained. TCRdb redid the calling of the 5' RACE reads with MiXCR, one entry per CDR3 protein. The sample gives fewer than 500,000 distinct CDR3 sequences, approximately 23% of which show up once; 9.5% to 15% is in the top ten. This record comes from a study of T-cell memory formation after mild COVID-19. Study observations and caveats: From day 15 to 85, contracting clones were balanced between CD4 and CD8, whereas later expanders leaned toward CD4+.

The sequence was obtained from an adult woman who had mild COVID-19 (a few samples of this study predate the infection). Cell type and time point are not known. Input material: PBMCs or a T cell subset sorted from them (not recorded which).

The CDR3 loop reads CASSWGETEAFF. CDR3 bases: TGCGCCAGCAGCTGGGGGGAGACTGAAGCTTTCTTT. The chain employs TRBV5-1 and TRBJ1-1; D might be TRBD1 (5 bases). CDR3 length: 12 amino acids. The germline gives CDR1 SGHRS, CDR2 YFSETQ. V was trimmed by 3 bases and J by 5 bases, leaving 8 bases between them.